The sequence of this TCR beta chain was determined in a study of blood T cell repertoires in COVID-19. Study as a whole: Samples taken during acute and convalescent COVID-19 were collected in the United States, Italy and Spain. T cells, B-cell-depleted T cells, or PBMCs provided the cDNA or gDNA that served as material.

Using immunoSEQ multiplex PCR, the repertoire was profiled, and TCRdb retains in-frame clones only, with some absent. This table holds about 160,000 clones, about four fifths found once. Looked up from germline, CDR1 is KGHSH and CDR2 is LQKENI. The CDR3 has 15 amino acids. Deletions cut 3 bases from V and 5 bases from J, with 11 bases between. J is TRBJ1-6 and V is TRBV18; possible D gene TRBD1, 5 bases. The sequencing input was peripheral blood. The source is a man in his sixties with active or convalescent COVID-19. The CDR3 nucleotides are TGTGCCAGCTCACCCGGCAGGGTAAATAATTCACCCCTCCACTTT. Amino acids: CASSPGRVNNSPLHF. Complete variable domain (other parts from reference TRBV18 and TRBJ1-6): NAGVMQNPRHLVRRRGQEARLRCSPMKGHSHVYWYRQLPEEGLKFMVYLQKENIIDESGMPKERFSAEFPKEGPSILRIQQVVRGDSAAYFCASSPGRVNNSPLHFGNGTRLTVT.